Listed below are T cell receptor beta chains from one sample, sequenced in a study of shared clonotypes between healthy human individuals. Data came from immunoSEQ multiplex PCR; TCRdb stores just in-frame clones and leaves some out. The data show about 2 million clones, with 85% to 95% seen just once and 0.1% to 0.15% held by the top ten. The specimen was naive CD4+ T cells sorted from blood. The receptors come from a man younger than 35 in good health. The CDR3 runs from the conserved cysteine through the conserved F or W. Each record gives: D gene, J gene, clone size, V gene, CDR3 DNA, CDR3 protein. D genes are given only for firm matches. Where a row states a size, it is once, few, many or the class of an expanded clone; other rows omit it.

>-|TRBJ2-1|-|TRBV5-1
TGCGCCAGCCGCCTCAGGCTTGCCTCCTACAATGAGCAGTTCTTC
CASRLRLASYNEQFF
>-|TRBJ1-6|-|TRBV5-1
TGCGCCAGCAGCTTATCAGAACCCTATAATTCACCCCTCCACTTT
CASSLSEPYNSPLHF
>-|TRBJ2-6|-|TRBV30
TGTGCCTGGAGAGGGGGGTCACTAACAGACTCTGGGGCCAACGTCCTGACTTTC
CAWRGGSLTDSGANVLTF
>-|TRBJ1-5|-|TRBV7-2
TGTGCCAGCAGCTTAGGTCCAGGGGCCGTAAATCAGCCCCAGCATTTT
CASSLGPGAVNQPQHF
>-|TRBJ1-3|-|TRBV7-9
TGTGCCAGCAGCTCTTGGTTAACGGATCCCTCTGGAAACACCATATATTTT
CASSSWLTDPSGNTIYF
>-|TRBJ1-3|-|TRBV7-2
TGTGCCAGCAGCTTACAAGGGGGTGGCGGAAACACCATATATTTT
CASSLQGGGGNTIYF
>-|TRBJ2-7|-|TRBV6-5
TGTGCCAGCAGTTCCGACAGATACGAGCAGTACTTC
CASSSDRYEQYF
>-|TRBJ2-5|once|TRBV19
TGTGCCAGTAGTATTGGGGGTGTCGAGACCCAGTACTTC
CASSIGGVETQYF
>-|TRBJ2-3|-|TRBV5-1
TGCGCCAGCAGCTTCAATTCTCCAACAGATACGCAGTATTTT
CASSFNSPTDTQYF
>TRBD1|TRBJ2-7|once|TRBV15
TGTGCCACCACCCCGGGGCCTGGGACAGTCTACGAGCAGTACTTC
CATTPGPGTVYEQYF
>TRBD1|TRBJ1-6|-|TRBV7-8
TGTGCCAGCAGTTGGGGAGACAGGGGGAATTCACCCCTCCACTTT
CASSWGDRGNSPLHF
>-|TRBJ2-7|-|TRBV5-1
TGCGCCAGCAGCGCGGACAGCTTCTCCTACGAGCAGTACTTC
CASSADSFSYEQYF
>-|TRBJ2-4|-|TRBV12-1
TGTGCCAGCAGCCCTGGGGGGGAGTCTCCCTCGCGTTTTGTTCAGTACTTC
CASSPGGESPSRFVQYF
>-|TRBJ2-5|-|TRBV5-1
TGCGCCAGCAGCTTGGTGGGGACCAGACAAGAGACCCAGTACTTC
CASSLVGTRQETQYF
>-|TRBJ2-5|-|TRBV15
TGTGCCACCAGCAGAGATCGTATGCCAAATCCCCAGTACTTC
CATSRDRMPNPQYF
>-|TRBJ2-1|-|TRBV10-3
TGTGCCATCAGTGAAAGCTGGCACAATGAGCAGTTCTTC
CAISESWHNEQFF
>-|TRBJ1-3|-|TRBV5-1
TGCGCCAGCAGCTTGGGATCCCGGGACGAAAACACCATATATTTT
CASSLGSRDENTIYF
>-|TRBJ2-3|-|TRBV4-3
TGCGCCAGCAGCCAAGATTCCCGAGGAGATACGCAGTATTTT
CASSQDSRGDTQYF
>-|TRBJ1-4|-|TRBV4-1
TGCGCCAGCAGCCAAGAGGTCGGGGAACGTGAAAAACTGTTTTTT
CASSQEVGEREKLFF
>TRBD1|TRBJ1-1|-|TRBV7-9
TGTGCCAGCATACGGTCAGGGGGCACTGAAGCTTTCTTT
CASIRSGGTEAFF
>-|TRBJ2-3|-|TRBV29-1
TGCAGCGCCCTTCCCTGGCAGGGGGGGAATACGCAGTATTTT
CSALPWQGGNTQYF
>-|TRBJ2-7|-|TRBV2
TGTGCCACCAGGGAACCGTACTACGAGCAGTACTTC
CATREPYYEQYF
>-|TRBJ1-3|-|TRBV5-8
TGTGCCAGCAGCTCCTTGATCGTGAGCTCTGGAAACACCATATATTTT
CASSSLIVSSGNTIYF
>TRBD1|TRBJ1-2|-|TRBV18
TGTGCCAGCTCACCACCGACAGGGGTTAACTATGGCTACACCTTC
CASSPPTGVNYGYTF
>-|TRBJ2-7|-|TRBV7-9
TGTGCCAGCAGCTTACAGGGGATAGAGCAGTACTTC
CASSLQGIEQYF
>-|TRBJ2-2|once|TRBV5-1
TGCGCCAGCAGCTTGAACGGAGGGCCCGGGGAGCTGTTTTTT
CASSLNGGPGELFF
>-|TRBJ2-3|-|TRBV5-1
TGCGCCAGCAGCCCTGATTGGGACCGACCGCACACAGATACGCAGTATTTT
CASSPDWDRPHTDTQYF
>TRBD2|TRBJ2-1|-|TRBV7-9
TGTGCCAGCAGCTTAGCGCCGCGCGGGAGGGCCGACCGCTACAATGAGCAGTTCTTC
CASSLAPRGRADRYNEQFF
>-|TRBJ2-2|-|TRBV30
TGTGCCTGGAGTGGACAGCTCACCGGGGAGCTGTTTTTT
CAWSGQLTGELFF
>-|TRBJ2-1|-|TRBV11-3
TGTGCCAGCAGCTTTGCTAGAGGGGGCAATGAGCAGTTCTTC
CASSFARGGNEQFF
>TRBD1|TRBJ1-1|-|TRBV7-9
TGTGCCAGCAGCTCGGGACAGGGGTTGAACACTGAAGCTTTCTTT
CASSSGQGLNTEAFF
>-|TRBJ2-3|-|TRBV29-1
TGCAGCGTTGTCCGGACTGGGGGTACAGATACGCAGTATTTT
CSVVRTGGTDTQYF
>-|TRBJ2-4|-|TRBV10-2
TGCGCCAGCAGAGTGGACGGCTCTTTAGCCAAAAACATTCAGTACTTC
CASRVDGSLAKNIQYF
>TRBD2|TRBJ2-1|-|TRBV5-1
TGCGCCAGCAGCCCCGGGACTACCCTGGTTCGCTCCTACAATGAGCAGTTCTTC
CASSPGTTLVRSYNEQFF
>TRBD2|TRBJ2-3|-|TRBV9
TGTGCCAGCAGCACACTAGCGGGGCCCACAGATACGCAGTATTTT
CASSTLAGPTDTQYF
>-|TRBJ2-1|-|TRBV11-3
TGTGCCAGCAGCTTGGAACCCTACAATGAGCAGTTCTTC
CASSLEPYNEQFF
>-|TRBJ1-5|-|TRBV5-3
TGTGCCAGAAGCTTGCGGACTGGACAGATCTACAATCAGCCCCAGCATTTT
CARSLRTGQIYNQPQHF
>-|TRBJ1-1|-|TRBV5-1
TGCGCCAGCAGCTTGGGTCCTGGACAAGAAGCTTTCTTT
CASSLGPGQEAFF
>-|TRBJ2-7|-|TRBV30
TGTGCCTGGAGCCCGGGAGAGTACTACGAGCAGTACTTC
CAWSPGEYYEQYF
>TRBD1|TRBJ1-2|-|TRBV28
TGTGCCAGCAGTTCTGGACAGGGTGTTGATGGCTACACCTTC
CASSSGQGVDGYTF
>TRBD1|TRBJ2-6|-|TRBV4-1
TGCGCCAGCAGCCAAGTCCAGGGGGCCAGCTCTGGGGCCAACGTCCTGACTTTC
CASSQVQGASSGANVLTF
>-|TRBJ1-4|-|TRBV28
TGTGCCAGCAGTTTAGGGGGGACAACTAATGAAAAACTGTTTTTT
CASSLGGTTNEKLFF
>-|TRBJ1-6|once|TRBV9
TGTGCCAGCAGCGTAGGGGGTACATCGCTCCTCCACTTT
CASSVGGTSLLHF
>TRBD1|TRBJ2-5|-|TRBV6-5
TGTGCCAGCAGCCGGGGACAGACCCAAGAGACCCAGTACTTC
CASSRGQTQETQYF
>-|TRBJ1-1|-|TRBV7-2
TGTGCCAGCAGTAAGGCCCACACTGAAGCTTTCTTT
CASSKAHTEAFF
>TRBD1|TRBJ2-7|-|TRBV7-9
TGTGCCAGCAGCCGGGACAGTGCCTCCTACGAGCAGTACTTC
CASSRDSASYEQYF